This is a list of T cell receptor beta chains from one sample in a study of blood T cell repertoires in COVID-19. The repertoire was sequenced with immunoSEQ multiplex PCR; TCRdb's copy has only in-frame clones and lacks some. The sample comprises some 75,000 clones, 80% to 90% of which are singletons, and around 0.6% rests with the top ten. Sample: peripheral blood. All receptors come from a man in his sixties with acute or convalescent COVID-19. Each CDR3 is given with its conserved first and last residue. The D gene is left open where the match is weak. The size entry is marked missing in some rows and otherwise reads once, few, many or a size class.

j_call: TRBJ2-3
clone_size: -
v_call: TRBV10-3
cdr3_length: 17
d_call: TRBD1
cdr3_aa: CAISEFPPGQGADTQYF
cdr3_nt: TGTGCCATCAGTGAGTTTCCCCCGGGACAGGGGGCAGATACGCAGTATTTT

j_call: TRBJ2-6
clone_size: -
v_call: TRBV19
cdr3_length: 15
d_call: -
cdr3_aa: CASRAAAGGANVLTF
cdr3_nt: TGTGCCAGTAGGGCCGCGGCGGGTGGGGCCAACGTCCTGACTTTC

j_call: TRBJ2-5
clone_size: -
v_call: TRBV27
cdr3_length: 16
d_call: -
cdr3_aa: CASSSKTGRTGETQYF
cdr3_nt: TGTGCCAGCAGTTCCAAGACAGGGAGGACGGGAGAGACCCAGTACTTC

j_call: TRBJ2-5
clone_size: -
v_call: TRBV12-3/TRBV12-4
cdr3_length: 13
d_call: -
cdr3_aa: CASSFVGGETQYF
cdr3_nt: TGTGCCAGCAGTTTTGTGGGGGGAGAGACCCAGTACTTC

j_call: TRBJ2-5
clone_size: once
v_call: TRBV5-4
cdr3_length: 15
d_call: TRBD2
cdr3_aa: CASSLAGGPGETQYF
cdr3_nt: TGTGCCAGCAGCTTAGCGGGGGGGCCCGGAGAGACCCAGTACTTC

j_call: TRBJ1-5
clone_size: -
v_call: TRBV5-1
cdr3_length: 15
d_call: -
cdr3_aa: CASSLGQNSNQPQHF
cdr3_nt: TGCGCCAGCAGCTTGGGACAGAATAGCAATCAGCCCCAGCATTTT

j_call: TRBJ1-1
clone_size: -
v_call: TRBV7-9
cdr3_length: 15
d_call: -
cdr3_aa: CASSLGGGTASEAFF
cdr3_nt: TGTGCCAGCAGCTTAGGAGGAGGAACGGCCTCTGAAGCTTTCTTT

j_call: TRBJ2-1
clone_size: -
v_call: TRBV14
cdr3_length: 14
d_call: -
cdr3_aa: CASQGTTGYNEQFF
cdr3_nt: TGTGCCAGCCAGGGAACTACGGGTTACAATGAGCAGTTCTTC

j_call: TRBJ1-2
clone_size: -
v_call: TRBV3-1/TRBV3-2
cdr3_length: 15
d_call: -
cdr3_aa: CASSHVGAVNYGYTF
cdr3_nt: TGTGCCAGCAGCCACGTGGGGGCGGTTAACTATGGCTACACCTTC

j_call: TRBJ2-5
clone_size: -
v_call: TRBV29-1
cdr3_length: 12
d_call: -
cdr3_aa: CSVVFREETQYF
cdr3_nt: TGCAGCGTTGTATTCCGGGAAGAGACCCAGTACTTC

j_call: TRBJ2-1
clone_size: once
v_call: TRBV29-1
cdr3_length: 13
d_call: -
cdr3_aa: CSVEASGAVEQFF
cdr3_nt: TGCAGCGTTGAAGCTTCCGGAGCGGTTGAGCAGTTCTTC

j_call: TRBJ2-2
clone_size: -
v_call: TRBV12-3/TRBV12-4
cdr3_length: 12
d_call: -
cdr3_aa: CASSLQDGELFF
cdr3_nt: TGTGCCAGCAGTCTACAGGACGGGGAGCTGTTTTTT

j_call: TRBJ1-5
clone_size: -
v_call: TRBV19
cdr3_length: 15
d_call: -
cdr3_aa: CASTSTARGNQPQHF
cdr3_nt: TGTGCCAGTACCTCGACAGCCCGGGGCAATCAGCCCCAGCATTTT

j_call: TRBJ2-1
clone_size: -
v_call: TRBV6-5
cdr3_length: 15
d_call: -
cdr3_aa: CASSYTGWDSNEQFF
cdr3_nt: TGTGCCAGCAGTTACACGGGATGGGATTCCAATGAGCAGTTCTTC

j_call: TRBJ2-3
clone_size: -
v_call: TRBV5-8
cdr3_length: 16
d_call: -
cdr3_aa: CASSFRAGASTDTQYF
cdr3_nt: TGTGCCAGCAGCTTCAGGGCAGGTGCAAGCACAGATACGCAGTATTTT

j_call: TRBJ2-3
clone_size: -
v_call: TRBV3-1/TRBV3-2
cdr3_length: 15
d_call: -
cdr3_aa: CASSLNSVEGDTQYF
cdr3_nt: TGTGCCAGCAGCCTCAATAGCGTTGAAGGAGATACGCAGTATTTT

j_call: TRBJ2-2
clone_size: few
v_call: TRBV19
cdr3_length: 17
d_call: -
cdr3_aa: CASSIATGPDTGGELFF
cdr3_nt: TGTGCCAGTAGTATAGCAACAGGGCCCGATACGGGCGGGGAGCTGTTTTTT

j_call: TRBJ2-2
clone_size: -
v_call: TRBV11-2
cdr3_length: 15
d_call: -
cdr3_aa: CASSIGLGNTGELFF
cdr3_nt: TGTGCCAGCAGCATCGGACTGGGGAACACCGGGGAGCTGTTTTTT

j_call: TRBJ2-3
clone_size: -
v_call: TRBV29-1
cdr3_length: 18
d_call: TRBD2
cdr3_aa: CSVEGVAGEYQATDTQYF
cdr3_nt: TGCAGCGTTGAAGGGGTAGCGGGAGAGTATCAGGCGACAGATACGCAGTATTTT

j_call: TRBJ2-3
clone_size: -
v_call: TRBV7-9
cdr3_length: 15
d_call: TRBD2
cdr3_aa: CASGKGTSGLDTQYF
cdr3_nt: TGTGCCAGCGGCAAGGGGACTAGCGGGCTAGATACGCAGTATTTT

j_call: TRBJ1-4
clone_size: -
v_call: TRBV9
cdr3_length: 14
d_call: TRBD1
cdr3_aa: CASSAADRGGKLFF
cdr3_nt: TGTGCCAGCAGCGCAGCAGACAGGGGAGGAAAACTGTTTTTT

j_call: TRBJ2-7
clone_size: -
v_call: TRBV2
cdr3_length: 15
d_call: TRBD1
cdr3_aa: CASSRIGTGSYEQYF
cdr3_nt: TGTGCCAGCAGTAGGATCGGGACAGGGTCCTACGAGCAGTACTTC

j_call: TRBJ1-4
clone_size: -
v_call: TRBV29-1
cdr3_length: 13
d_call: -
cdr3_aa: CSVAVGGGEKLFF
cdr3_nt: TGCAGCGTTGCCGTGGGCGGGGGTGAAAAACTGTTTTTT

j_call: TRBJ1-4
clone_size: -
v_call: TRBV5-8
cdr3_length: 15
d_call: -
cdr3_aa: CASSLEASTNEKLFF
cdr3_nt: TGTGCCAGCAGCTTGGAAGCGTCAACTAATGAAAAACTGTTTTTT

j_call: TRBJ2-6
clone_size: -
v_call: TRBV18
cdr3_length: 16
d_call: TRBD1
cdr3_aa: CASSSNRGLGANVLTF
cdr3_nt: TGTGCCAGCTCATCAAACAGGGGGCTTGGGGCCAACGTCCTGACTTTC

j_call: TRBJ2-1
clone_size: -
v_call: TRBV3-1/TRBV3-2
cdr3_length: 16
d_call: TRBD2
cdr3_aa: CASSPEGAGGLNEQFF
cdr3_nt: TGTGCCAGCAGCCCCGAAGGAGCGGGAGGGTTAAATGAGCAGTTCTTC

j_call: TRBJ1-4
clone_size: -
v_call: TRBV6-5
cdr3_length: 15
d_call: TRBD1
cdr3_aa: CASSPRTGRDEKLFF
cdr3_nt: TGTGCCAGCAGTCCGCGGACAGGGAGGGATGAAAAACTGTTTTTT

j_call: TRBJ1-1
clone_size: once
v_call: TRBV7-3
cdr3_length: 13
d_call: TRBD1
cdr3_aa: CASSSGGQDQAFF
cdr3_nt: TGTGCCAGCAGCTCCGGTGGACAGGATCAAGCTTTCTTT

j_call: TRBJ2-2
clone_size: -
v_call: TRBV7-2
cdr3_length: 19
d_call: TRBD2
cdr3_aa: CASSVSGLAGGPNTGELFF
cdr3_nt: TGTGCCAGCAGCGTTTCGGGACTAGCGGGAGGTCCGAACACCGGGGAGCTGTTTTTT

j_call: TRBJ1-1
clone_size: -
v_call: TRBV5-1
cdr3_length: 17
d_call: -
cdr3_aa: CASSLQSQGIMNTEAFF
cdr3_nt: TGCGCCAGCAGCTTGCAAAGTCAGGGGATCATGAACACTGAAGCTTTCTTT

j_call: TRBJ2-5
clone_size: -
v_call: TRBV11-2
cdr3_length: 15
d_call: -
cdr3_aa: CASSKTAEPGETQYF
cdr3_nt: TGTGCCAGCAGCAAGACCGCGGAGCCTGGGGAGACCCAGTACTTC

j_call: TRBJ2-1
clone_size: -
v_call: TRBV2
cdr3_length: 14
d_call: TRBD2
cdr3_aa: CASSGGGNYNEQFF
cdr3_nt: TGTGCCAGCAGTGGCGGGGGAAATTACAATGAGCAGTTCTTC

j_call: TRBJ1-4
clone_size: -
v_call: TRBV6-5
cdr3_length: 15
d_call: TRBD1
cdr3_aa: CASRPATGGREKLFF
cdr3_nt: TGTGCCAGCAGACCAGCGACAGGGGGTCGGGAAAAACTGTTTTTT

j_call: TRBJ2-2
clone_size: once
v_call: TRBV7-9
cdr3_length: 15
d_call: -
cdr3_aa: CASSLLAPATGELFF
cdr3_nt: TGTGCCAGCAGCTTACTAGCGCCAGCCACCGGGGAGCTGTTTTTT

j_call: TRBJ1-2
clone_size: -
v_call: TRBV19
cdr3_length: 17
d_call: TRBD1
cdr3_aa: CASSIAPSGTGGYGYTF
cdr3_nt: TGTGCCAGTAGTATAGCCCCATCGGGAACAGGGGGCTATGGCTACACCTTC

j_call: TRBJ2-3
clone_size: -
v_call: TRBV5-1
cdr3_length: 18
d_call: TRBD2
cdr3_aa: CASSPILAGGLSTDTQYF
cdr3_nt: TGCGCCAGCAGCCCAATACTAGCGGGAGGCCTTAGCACAGATACGCAGTATTTT

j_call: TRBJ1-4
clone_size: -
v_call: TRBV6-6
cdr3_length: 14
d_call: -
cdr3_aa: CASRPTGTNEKLFF
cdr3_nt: TGTGCCAGCAGACCGACTGGAACTAATGAAAAACTGTTTTTT

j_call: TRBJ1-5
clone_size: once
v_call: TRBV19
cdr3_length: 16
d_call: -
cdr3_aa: CASSRGGLQSNQPQHF
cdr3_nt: TGTGCCAGTAGTAGGGGGGGACTCCAAAGCAATCAGCCCCAGCATTTT

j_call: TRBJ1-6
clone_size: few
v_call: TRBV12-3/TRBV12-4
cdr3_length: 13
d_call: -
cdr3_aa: CASKQDNPSPLHF
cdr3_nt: TGTGCCAGCAAGCAGGACAACCCTTCACCCCTCCACTTT

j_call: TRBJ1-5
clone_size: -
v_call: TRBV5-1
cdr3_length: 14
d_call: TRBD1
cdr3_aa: CASSLEGANQPQHF
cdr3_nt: TGCGCCAGCAGCTTGGAGGGGGCGAATCAGCCCCAGCATTTT

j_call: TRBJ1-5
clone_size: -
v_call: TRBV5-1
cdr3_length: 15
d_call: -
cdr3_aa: CASSIGLYSNQPQHF
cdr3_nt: TGCGCCAGCAGCATTGGCCTTTATAGCAATCAGCCCCAGCATTTT

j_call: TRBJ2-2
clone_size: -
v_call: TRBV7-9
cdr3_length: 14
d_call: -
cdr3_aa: CASSPPTGTGELFF
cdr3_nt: TGTGCCAGCAGCCCGCCTACGGGGACCGGGGAGCTGTTTTTT

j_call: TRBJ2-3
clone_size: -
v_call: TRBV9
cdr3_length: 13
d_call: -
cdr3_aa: CASSALLTDTQYF
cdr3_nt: TGTGCCAGCAGCGCACTCTTGACAGATACGCAGTATTTT

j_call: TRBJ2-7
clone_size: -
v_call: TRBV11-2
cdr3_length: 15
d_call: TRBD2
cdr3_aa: CASSPGLAGSYEQYF
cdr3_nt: TGTGCCAGCAGCCCGGGACTAGCGGGCTCCTACGAGCAGTACTTC

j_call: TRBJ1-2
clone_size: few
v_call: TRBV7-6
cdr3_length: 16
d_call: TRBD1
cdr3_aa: CASASLPGQGVYGYTF
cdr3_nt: TGTGCCAGCGCGAGTCTTCCGGGACAGGGAGTCTATGGCTACACCTTC

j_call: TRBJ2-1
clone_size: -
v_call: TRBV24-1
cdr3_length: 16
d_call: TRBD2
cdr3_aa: CATSDPSGGEKNEQFF
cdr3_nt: TGTGCCACCAGTGATCCTAGCGGGGGAGAGAAGAATGAGCAGTTCTTC

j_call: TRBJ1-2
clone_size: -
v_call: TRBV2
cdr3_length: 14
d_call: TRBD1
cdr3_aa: CASSEDRGIAGYTF
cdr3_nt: TGTGCCAGCAGTGAAGACAGGGGGATTGCAGGCTACACCTTC

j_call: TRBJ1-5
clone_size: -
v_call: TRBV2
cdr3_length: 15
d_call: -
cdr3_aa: CASSEVMGALQPQHF
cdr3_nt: TGTGCCAGCAGTGAAGTCATGGGGGCACTTCAGCCCCAGCATTTT

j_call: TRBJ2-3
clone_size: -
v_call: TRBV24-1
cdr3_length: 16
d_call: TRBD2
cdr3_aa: CATSDTSGDPTDTQYF
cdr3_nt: TGTGCCACCAGTGATACTAGCGGAGACCCCACAGATACGCAGTATTTT

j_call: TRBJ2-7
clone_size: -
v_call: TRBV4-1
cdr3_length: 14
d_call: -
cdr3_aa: CASSQVSTAYEQYF
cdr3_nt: TGCGCCAGCAGCCAAGTATCTACCGCCTACGAGCAGTACTTC

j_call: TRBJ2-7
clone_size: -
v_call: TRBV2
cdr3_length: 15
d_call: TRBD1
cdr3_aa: CASSVEQGATYEQYF
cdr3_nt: TGTGCCAGCAGTGTGGAACAGGGGGCAACATACGAGCAGTACTTC

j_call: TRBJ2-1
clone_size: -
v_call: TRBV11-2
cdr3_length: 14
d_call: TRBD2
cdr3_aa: CASSLGLAETEQFF
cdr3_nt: TGTGCCAGCAGCTTAGGACTAGCGGAGACTGAGCAGTTCTTC